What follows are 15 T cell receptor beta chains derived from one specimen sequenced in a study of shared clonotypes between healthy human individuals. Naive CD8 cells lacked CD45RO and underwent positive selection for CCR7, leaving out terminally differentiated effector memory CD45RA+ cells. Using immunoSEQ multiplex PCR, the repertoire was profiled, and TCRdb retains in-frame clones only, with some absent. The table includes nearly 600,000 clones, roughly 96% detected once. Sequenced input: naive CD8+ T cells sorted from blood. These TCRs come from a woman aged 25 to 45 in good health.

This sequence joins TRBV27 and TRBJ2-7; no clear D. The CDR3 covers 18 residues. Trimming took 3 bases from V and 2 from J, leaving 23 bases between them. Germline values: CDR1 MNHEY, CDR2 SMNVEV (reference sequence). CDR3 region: CASSFVGQLSEFPYEQYF. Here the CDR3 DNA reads TGTGCCAGCAGTTTCGTAGGTCAACTGAGCGAGTTTCCCTACGAGCAGTACTTC.

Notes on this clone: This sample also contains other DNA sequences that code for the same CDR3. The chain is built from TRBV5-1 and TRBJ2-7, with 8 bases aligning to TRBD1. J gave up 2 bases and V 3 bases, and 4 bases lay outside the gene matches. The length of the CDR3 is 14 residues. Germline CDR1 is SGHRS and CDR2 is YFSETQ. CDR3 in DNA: TGCGCCAGCAGCTGGACAGGGTTTACCTACGAGCAGTACTTC. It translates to CASSWTGFTYEQYF.

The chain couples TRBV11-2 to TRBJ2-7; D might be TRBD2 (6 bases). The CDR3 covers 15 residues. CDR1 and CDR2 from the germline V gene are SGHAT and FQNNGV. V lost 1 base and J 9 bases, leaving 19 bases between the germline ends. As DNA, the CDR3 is TGTGCCAGCAGCTTAGTCAGGGACTCGGTTTTCGTGCAGTACTTC. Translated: CASSLVRDSVFVQYF.

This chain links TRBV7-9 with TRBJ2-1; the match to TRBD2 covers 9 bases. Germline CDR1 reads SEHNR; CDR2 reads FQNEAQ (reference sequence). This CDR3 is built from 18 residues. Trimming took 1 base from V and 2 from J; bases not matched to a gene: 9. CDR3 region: CASSLGGIAGVPYNEQFF. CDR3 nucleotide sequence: TGTGCCAGCAGCTTAGGTGGAATAGCGGGAGTACCCTACAATGAGCAGTTCTTC.

The CDR3 reads CASSPGTGDPAGANVLTF. Here the CDR3 DNA reads TGTGCCAGCAGTCCCGGGACAGGGGACCCCGCTGGGGCCAACGTCCTGACTTTC. The rearrangement links TRBV5-5 to TRBJ2-6, with TRBD1 matching over 10 bases. The CDR3 consists of 18 residues. The V segment lost 5 bases and the J segment 2 bases; nucleotides outside the gene matches: 10. Germline V gene data show CDR1 as SGHKS and CDR2 as YYEKEE (reference sequence).

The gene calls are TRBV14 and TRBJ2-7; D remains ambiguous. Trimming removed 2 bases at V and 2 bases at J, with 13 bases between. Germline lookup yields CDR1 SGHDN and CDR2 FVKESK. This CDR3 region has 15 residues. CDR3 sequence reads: CASSQQEALTYEQYF. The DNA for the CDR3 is TGTGCCAGCAGCCAACAAGAGGCACTCACCTACGAGCAGTACTTC.

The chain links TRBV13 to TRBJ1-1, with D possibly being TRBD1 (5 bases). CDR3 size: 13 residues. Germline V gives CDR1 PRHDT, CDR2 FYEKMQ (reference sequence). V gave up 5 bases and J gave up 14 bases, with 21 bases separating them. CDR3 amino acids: CASSPDSGFARFF. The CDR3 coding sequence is TGTGCCAGCAGCCCTGACAGTGGTTTTGCTAGGTTCTTT.

The CDR3: CASTPGQGVEQYF. The DNA of the CDR3 is TGTGCCAGCACTCCGGGACAGGGAGTCGAGCAGTACTTC. The chain couples TRBV6-5 to TRBJ2-7, with TRBD1 matching 9 bases. The CDR3 has 13 residues. Germline V CDR1 and CDR2: MNHEY, SVGAGI. The V gene end was trimmed by 7 bases and the J gene end by 6 bases; junction bases not matched to a gene: 7.

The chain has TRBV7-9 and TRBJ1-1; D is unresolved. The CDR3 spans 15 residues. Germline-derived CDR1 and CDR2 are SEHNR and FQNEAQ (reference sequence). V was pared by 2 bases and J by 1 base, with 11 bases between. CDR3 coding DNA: TGTGCCAGCAGCTTACCGGGCTCAGCGAACACTGAAGCTTTCTTT. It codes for CASSLPGSANTEAFF.

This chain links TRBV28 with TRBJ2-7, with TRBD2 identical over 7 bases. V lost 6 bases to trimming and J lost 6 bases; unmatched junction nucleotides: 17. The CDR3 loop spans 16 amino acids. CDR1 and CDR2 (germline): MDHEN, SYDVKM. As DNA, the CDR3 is TGTGCCAGCAGCCCAATCGGGGAGGGCCTAATACTCGAGCAGTACTTC. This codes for CASSPIGEGLILEQYF.

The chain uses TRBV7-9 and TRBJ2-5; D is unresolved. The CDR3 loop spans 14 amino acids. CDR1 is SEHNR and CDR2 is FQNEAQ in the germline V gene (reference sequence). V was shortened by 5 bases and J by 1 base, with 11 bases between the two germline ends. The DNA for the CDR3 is TGTGCCAGCAGCCCCCGACACCTCCAAGAGACCCAGTACTTC. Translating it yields CASSPRHLQETQYF.

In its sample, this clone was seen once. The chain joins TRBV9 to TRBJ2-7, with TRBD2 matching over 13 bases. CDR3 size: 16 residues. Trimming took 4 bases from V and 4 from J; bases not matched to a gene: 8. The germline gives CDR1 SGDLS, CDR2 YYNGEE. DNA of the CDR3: TGTGCCAGCAGCACACCAAGACTAGCGGGAGGTTACGAGCAGTACTTC. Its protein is CASSTPRLAGGYEQYF.

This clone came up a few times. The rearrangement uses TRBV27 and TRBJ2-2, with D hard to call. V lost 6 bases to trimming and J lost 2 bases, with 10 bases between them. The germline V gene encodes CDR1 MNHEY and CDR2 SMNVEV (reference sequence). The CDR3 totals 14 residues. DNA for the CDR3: TGTGCCAGCAGCCCGAGAATAAACACCGGGGAGCTGTTTTTT. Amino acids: CASSPRINTGELFF.

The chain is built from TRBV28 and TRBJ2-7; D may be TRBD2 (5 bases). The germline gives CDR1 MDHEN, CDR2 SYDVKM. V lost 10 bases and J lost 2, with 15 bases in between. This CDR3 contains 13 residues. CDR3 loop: CATDARGTYEQYF. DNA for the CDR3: TGTGCCACCGACGCCCGGGGTACCTACGAGCAGTACTTC.

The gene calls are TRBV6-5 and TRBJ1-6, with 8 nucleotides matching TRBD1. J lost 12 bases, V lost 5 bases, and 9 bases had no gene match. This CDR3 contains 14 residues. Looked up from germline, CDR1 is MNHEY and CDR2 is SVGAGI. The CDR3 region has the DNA TGTGCCAGCAGTCCGCCTGGACAGGGAGTACCCCTCCACTTT. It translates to CASSPPGQGVPLHF.